One sample yielded the 8 T cell receptor beta chains listed below, sequenced in a study of blood T cell repertoires in COVID-19. Generated by immunoSEQ multiplex PCR, the TCRdb table keeps only in-frame clones and is missing some. Of more than 300,000 clones in the sample, around nine tenths were seen once. The sample was peripheral blood. Source of these receptors: a woman in her sixties or seventies with COVID-19, enrolled during active disease.

This chain uses TRBV7-2 with TRBJ2-2; 15 nucleotides match TRBD2. The germline V gene encodes CDR1 SGHTA and CDR2 FQGNSA. With 4 bases clipped from V and 6 bases from J, the junction kept 3 bases outside the gene matches. The CDR3 is 16 amino acids. The DNA of the CDR3 is TGTGCCAGCAGCTCCGGACTAGCGGGGGGGTCCGGGGAGCTGTTTTTT. Translating gives CASSSGLAGGSGELFF.

This clone was detected only once. Written as DNA, the CDR3 is TGCGCCAGTGGAGGGGGGGGCACAGATACGCAGTATTTT. Protein sequence: CASGGGGTDTQYF. V and J are TRBV10-2 and TRBJ2-3, with D maybe TRBD2 (7 bases). Trimming stripped 9 bases from V and 1 base from J, with 11 bases between. The CDR3 totals 13 residues. From germline, CDR1 is WSHSY and CDR2 SAAADI.

V gene TRBV21-1 combines with J gene TRBJ1-1. TRBV21-1 is assigned pseudogene status. This CDR3 has 13 residues. The CDR3 sequence is CASSIKTGTEAFF. The DNA for the CDR3 is TGTGCCAGCAGCATAAAGACGGGCACTGAAGCTTTCTTT.

The gene calls are TRBV12-3 or TRBV12-4 and TRBJ1-2, with a tentative D call TRBD1 (5 bases). The CDR3 is 12 residues long. Between the trimmed V and J ends, which lost 7 bases and 8 bases, there was a span of 14 bases. CDR3 sequence (DNA): TGTGCCAGCACCTTTGGGGGGATGGGCTACACCTTC. The encoded protein is CASTFGGMGYTF.

This rearrangement joins TRBV5-6 to TRBJ2-7; TRBD1 matches 9 bases. This CDR3 is built from 13 residues. Germline CDR1 and CDR2: SGHDT and YYEEEE. The ends lost 3 bases at V and 3 bases at J; junction bases unmatched: 1. For the CDR3, the DNA is TGTGCCAGCAGCTCGACAGGGGGCTACGAGCAGTACTTC. Its translation: CASSSTGGYEQYF. Variable domain in full (rest from reference TRBV5-6 and TRBJ2-7): DAGVTQSPTHLIKTRGQQVTLRCSPKSGHDTVSWYQQALGQGPQFIFQYYEEEERQRGNFPDRFSGHQFPNYSSELNVNALLLGDSALYLCASSSTGGYEQYFGPGTRLTVT.

The chain joins TRBV18 to TRBJ2-5; possible D gene TRBD2, 6 bases. Germline V CDR1 and CDR2: KGHSH, LQKENI. This CDR3 has 14 amino acids. V lost 4 bases and J lost 2, with 11 bases in between. In DNA, the CDR3 is TGTGCCAGCTCACACCCGGGAGAACAAGAGACCCAGTACTTC. Translated: CASSHPGEQETQYF.

The chain recombines TRBV18 with TRBJ2-1, with 9 nucleotides matching TRBD1. Trimming at V came to 2 bases and at J to 9 bases, leaving 17 bases not matched to a gene. CDR3 length: 18 residues. Germline assignment: CDR1 KGHSH and CDR2 LQKENI. CDR3 sequence reads: CASSPTPELGQGLGEQFF. CDR3 DNA sequence: TGTGCCAGCTCACCAACGCCTGAATTGGGACAGGGATTAGGTGAGCAGTTCTTC.

The chain has TRBV19 and TRBJ1-2, with 9 bases matching TRBD1. With 6 bases clipped from V and 0 bases from J, the junction kept 5 bases outside the gene matches. CDR3 size: 15 residues. Per germline, CDR1 LNHDA and CDR2 SQIVND (reference sequence). In nucleotides, the CDR3 is TGTGCCAGTAGCCCCCGGGACAGGGCTAACTATGGCTACACCTTC. Encoded protein: CASSPRDRANYGYTF.